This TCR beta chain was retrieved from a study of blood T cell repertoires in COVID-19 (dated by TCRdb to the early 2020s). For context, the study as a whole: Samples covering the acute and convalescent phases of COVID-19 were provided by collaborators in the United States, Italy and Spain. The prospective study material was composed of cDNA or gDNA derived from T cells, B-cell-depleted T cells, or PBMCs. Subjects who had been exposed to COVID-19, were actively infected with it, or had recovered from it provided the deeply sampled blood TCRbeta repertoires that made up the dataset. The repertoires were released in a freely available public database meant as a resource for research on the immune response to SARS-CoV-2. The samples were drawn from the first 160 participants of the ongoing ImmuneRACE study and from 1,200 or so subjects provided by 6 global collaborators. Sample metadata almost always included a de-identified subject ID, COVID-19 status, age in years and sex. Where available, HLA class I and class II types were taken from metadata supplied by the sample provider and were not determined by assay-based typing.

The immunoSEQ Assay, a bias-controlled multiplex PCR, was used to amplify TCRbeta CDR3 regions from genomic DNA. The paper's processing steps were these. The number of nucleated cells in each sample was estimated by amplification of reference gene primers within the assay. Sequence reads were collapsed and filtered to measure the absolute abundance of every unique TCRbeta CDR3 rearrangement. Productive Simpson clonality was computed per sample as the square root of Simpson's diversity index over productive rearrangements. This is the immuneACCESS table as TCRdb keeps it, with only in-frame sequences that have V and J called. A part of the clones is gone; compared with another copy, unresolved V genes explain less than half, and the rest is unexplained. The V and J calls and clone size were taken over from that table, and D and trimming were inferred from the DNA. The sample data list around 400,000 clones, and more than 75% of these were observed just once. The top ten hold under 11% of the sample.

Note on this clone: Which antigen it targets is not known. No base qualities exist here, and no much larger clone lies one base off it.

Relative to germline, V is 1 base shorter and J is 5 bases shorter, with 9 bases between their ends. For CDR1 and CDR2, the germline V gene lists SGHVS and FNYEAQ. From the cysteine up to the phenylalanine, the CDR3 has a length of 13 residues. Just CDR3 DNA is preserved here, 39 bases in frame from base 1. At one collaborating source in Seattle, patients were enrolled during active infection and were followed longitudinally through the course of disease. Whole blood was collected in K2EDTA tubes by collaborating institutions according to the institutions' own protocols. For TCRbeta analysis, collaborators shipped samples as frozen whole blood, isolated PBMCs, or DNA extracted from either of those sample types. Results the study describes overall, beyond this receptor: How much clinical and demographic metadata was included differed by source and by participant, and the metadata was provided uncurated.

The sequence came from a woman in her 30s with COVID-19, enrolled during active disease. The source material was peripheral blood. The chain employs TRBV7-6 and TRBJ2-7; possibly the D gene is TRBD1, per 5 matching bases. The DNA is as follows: TGTGCCAGCAGCTTAGTGATAGGGGACGAGCAGTACTTC. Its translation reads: CASSLVIGDEQYF.